This TCR beta chain was profiled in a study of blood T cells in healthy people across ages. Findings of the study overall: Donors of long life had a larger count of naive CD4+ cells and greater diversity than aged donors. A strong correlation between TCR beta diversity and naive T cell percentage was seen. No conclusive comparison of naive versus antigen-experienced cells was possible with unsorted PBMCs.

The authors ran a second PCR of 7 to 11 cycles using a sample-barcoded 5' primer and a J-beta primer mix. TCRdb analysed the 5' RACE reads with MiXCR anew, one entry per CDR3 protein. The sample holds roughly 1.5 million distinct CDR3 sequences, less than 45% seen once. CDR3 length: 13 amino acids. V was shortened by 4 bases and J by 6 bases, with 7 bases between the two germline ends. The V gene's germline CDR1 is SEHNR and CDR2 FQNEAQ (reference sequence). This clonotype has only one observation. Its antigen is not known. The rearrangement joins TRBV7-9 to TRBJ1-6; perhaps TRBD1 as D (5 bases). The TCR sequence derives from a woman in her late teens or twenties in good health. Sequences were obtained from blood. Written as DNA, the CDR3 is TGTGCCAGCAGCTCGGACACTAATTCACCCCTCCACTTT. Translating it yields CASSSDTNSPLHF.